A single sample gave rise to the 5 T cell receptor beta chains below, sequenced in a study of OX40 agonist ivuxolimab in advanced cancers. Sequencing was performed with immunoSEQ multiplex PCR; in TCRdb, only in-frame clones are kept and a portion is missing. Among some 110,000 clones, around 92% were seen once, and the ten largest hold roughly 0.8%. Specimen: CD4+ or CD8+ T cells sorted from blood, collected in a trial of the OX40 agonist ivuxolimab. The receptors were gathered from an adult with an advanced solid tumor such as melanoma, head and neck, liver or kidney cancer.

This clone has just a few counts. The J gene is TRBJ1-4, the V gene TRBV9; D is perhaps TRBD1 (5 bases). Germline CDR1 and CDR2: SGDLS and YYNGEE. V shed 2 bases and J shed 7 bases, with 12 bases lying between them. The CDR3 runs 14 residues. The CDR3 here is CASSVATVGEKLFF. CDR3 sequence (DNA): TGTGCCAGCAGCGTTGCGACAGTGGGTGAAAAACTGTTTTTT.

This chain uses TRBV11-2 with TRBJ2-7; no clear D gene. Germline lookup yields CDR1 SGHAT and CDR2 FQNNGV. The CDR3 runs to 14 residues. V was cut by 5 bases and J by 3 bases, with 14 bases left in between. In nucleotides, the CDR3 is TGTGCCAGCAGCCCCACCGGGTCCCTCTACGAGCAGTACTTC. Protein sequence: CASSPTGSLYEQYF.

The V and J genes are TRBV10-3 and TRBJ2-2, with TRBD1 matching over 8 bases. Germline CDR1 reads ENHRY; CDR2 reads SYGVKD. The CDR3 extends over 15 amino acids. Trimming took 4 bases from V and 3 from J; bases not matched to a gene: 4. This CDR3 reads CAISASGGDTGELFF. The DNA for the CDR3 is TGTGCCATCAGTGCCTCAGGGGGCGACACCGGGGAGCTGTTTTTT.

The genes are TRBV7-9 and TRBJ1-5; 7 nucleotides line up with TRBD1. This CDR3 contains 16 residues. The germline CDR1 and CDR2 sequences are SEHNR and FQNEAQ (reference sequence). V lost 1 base, J lost 4 bases, and 7 bases stayed unmatched. In nucleotides, the CDR3 is TGTGCCAGCAGCTTAGAATATGGGACAGCAAATCAGCCCCAGCATTTT. Its translation is CASSLEYGTANQPQHF.

V is TRBV27 and J is TRBJ1-1, with D unresolved. Deletions cut 5 bases from V and 11 bases from J, with 18 bases between. CDR1 is MNHEY and CDR2 is SMNVEV in the germline V gene (reference sequence). CDR3 length equals 13 residues. The CDR3 sequence: CASSARPPDGAFF. The CDR3 DNA sequence: TGTGCCAGCAGTGCCCGACCGCCAGACGGTGCTTTCTTT.